The 17 T cell receptor beta chains in this list originate from one sample, sequenced in a study of blood T cell repertoires in COVID-19. Produced via immunoSEQ multiplex PCR; TCRdb's table is partial and in-frame only. The sample holds about 200,000 clones, about 88% seen once. The sample comprised peripheral blood. The receptors stem from a man in his fifties or sixties with acute or convalescent COVID-19.

The CDR3 loop is CASSLAPLALYNEQFF. CDR3 DNA: TGTGCCAGCAGCTTAGCGCCACTAGCGCTCTACAATGAGCAGTTCTTC. This chain connects TRBV7-9 to TRBJ2-1; 7 positions match TRBD2. The CDR3 totals 16 residues. The V and J ends lost 0 bases and 3 bases, in that order; junction bases with no gene match: 5. The germline CDR1 and CDR2 sequences are SEHNR and FQNEAQ (reference sequence).

Only one count was recorded for this clone. This rearrangement joins TRBV4-3 to TRBJ2-4; 15 bases are shared with TRBD2. Germline V gene lookup returns CDR1 LGHNA and CDR2 YSLEER. The CDR3 spans 17 residues. Germline trimming cut 1 base from V and 7 bases from J; bases unmatched to any gene: 5. CDR3 DNA sequence: TGCGCCAGCAGCCAAGGGACTAGCGGGGGGGCCATGAACATTCAGTACTTC. Translating it yields CASSQGTSGGAMNIQYF.

The chain recombines TRBV19 with TRBJ1-2; a possible D gene is TRBD1 (6 bases). V was clipped by 4 bases and J by 6 bases, with 12 bases between them. The CDR3 covers 13 residues. From germline, CDR1 is LNHDA and CDR2 SQIVND (reference sequence). Here the CDR3 DNA reads TGTGCCAGTAGTAACTTGGACAGCCATGGCTACACCTTC. The encoded protein is CASSNLDSHGYTF.

The chain couples TRBV19 to TRBJ2-1; a weak D match, TRBD2 (5 bases). CDR1 and CDR2 (germline): LNHDA, SQIVND (reference sequence). The V and J ends lost 5 bases and 5 bases respectively, with 13 bases between them. The CDR3 extends over 14 amino acids. The CDR3 region is CASSSADWNNEQFF. The CDR3, as DNA: TGTGCCAGTAGTTCCGCGGACTGGAACAATGAGCAGTTCTTC.

J is TRBJ2-1 and V is TRBV5-4, with D maybe TRBD2 (6 bases). Between the trimmed V and J ends, which lost 4 bases and 3 bases, there was a span of 11 bases. Germline V gene data show CDR1 as SGHNT and CDR2 as YYREEE (reference sequence). The CDR3 totals 14 residues. Here the CDR3 reads CASSVTGSYNEQFF. The CDR3 nucleotides are TGTGCCAGCAGCGTAACCGGGAGCTACAATGAGCAGTTCTTC.

This clone was counted a few times. The gene calls are TRBV5-1 and TRBJ1-2, with a tentative D call TRBD1 (5 bases). V gave up 4 bases and J gave up 8 bases, with 18 bases separating them. CDR3 length: 14 residues. Germline assignment: CDR1 SGHRS and CDR2 YFSETQ. The chain's CDR3 is CASSPASGAEGYTF. As DNA, the CDR3 is TGCGCCAGCAGCCCAGCCAGCGGGGCTGAAGGCTACACCTTC.

The rearrangement joins TRBV19 to TRBJ2-4, with 8 bases that match TRBD1. V lost 3 bases, J lost 6 bases, and 16 bases stayed unmatched. CDR1 and CDR2 (germline): LNHDA, SQIVND (reference sequence). The length of the CDR3 is 18 residues. CDR3 nucleotide sequence: TGTGCCAGTAGTATGCCTATTGGACAGGGACGTTTTAGAAACATTCAGTACTTC. This gives the protein CASSMPIGQGRFRNIQYF. Supplemented by reference TRBV19 and TRBJ2-4, the full variable domain reads DGGITQSPKYLFRKEGQNVTLSCEQNLNHDAMYWYRQDPGQGLRLIYYSQIVNDFQKGDIAEGYSVSREKKESFPLTVTSAQKNPTAFYLCASSMPIGQGRFRNIQYFGAGTRLSVL.

J is TRBJ2-1 and V is TRBV15; 10 bases align to TRBD2. Trimming removed 6 bases from V and 6 bases from J; junction bases left unmatched: 8. Per the germline V gene, CDR1 is LNHNV and CDR2 is YYDKDF (reference sequence). This CDR3 is 15 amino acids long. CDR3 nucleotide sequence: TGTGCCACCAGAAACAGCTTAGCGGGGGGCAATGAGCAGTTCTTC. Translation gives CATRNSLAGGNEQFF.

This clone was picked up a small number of times. The gene calls are TRBV28 and TRBJ1-5, with a weak D call TRBD1 (6 bases). Deletions cut 7 bases from V and 3 bases from J, with 19 bases between. CDR1 is MDHEN and CDR2 is SYDVKM in the germline V gene. This CDR3 spans 16 amino acids. CDR3 loop: CASTKKGHPFNQPQHF. The CDR3 nucleotides are TGTGCCAGCACCAAAAAGGGACACCCATTCAATCAGCCCCAGCATTTT. The full variable domain, completed using reference TRBV28 and TRBJ1-5, is DVKVTQSSRYLVKRTGEKVFLECVQDMDHENMFWYRQDPGLGLRLIYFSYDVKMKEKGDIPEGYSVSREKKERFSLILESASTNQTSMYLCASTKKGHPFNQPQHFGDGTRLSIL.

The chain combines TRBV19 with TRBJ1-4; D gene unclear. This CDR3 is built from 16 residues. Trimming pared 8 bases from V and 7 bases from J, leaving 23 bases between. Germline V gives CDR1 LNHDA, CDR2 SQIVND (reference sequence). The CDR3 protein is CASRRERATTGEKLFF. In DNA, the CDR3 is TGTGCCAGTCGTCGAGAGAGGGCTACGACGGGTGAAAAACTGTTTTTT.

This clone appeared a single time. This chain links TRBV9 with TRBJ2-7, with a possible D match to TRBD2 (5 bases). The ends were cut back, 4 bases at V and 6 bases at J, with 17 bases in the middle. The V gene's germline CDR1 is SGDLS and CDR2 YYNGEE. The CDR3 has 14 residues. CDR3 loop: CASSTEGVGSEQYF. In nucleotides, the CDR3 is TGTGCCAGCAGCACCGAGGGAGTGGGAAGCGAGCAGTACTTC.

The chain joins TRBV6-2 or TRBV6-3 to TRBJ2-5; 11 nucleotides agree with TRBD2. The CDR3 extends over 15 amino acids. After removal of 2 bases from V and 4 bases from J, the junction contained 3 bases not matched to a gene. Looked up from germline, CDR1 is MNHEY and CDR2 is SVGEGT. The CDR3 protein is CASSYTLAGAETQYF. The DNA of the CDR3 is TGTGCCAGCAGTTACACACTAGCGGGGGCAGAGACCCAGTACTTC.

This chain uses TRBV9 with TRBJ1-1; maybe TRBD1 (6 bases). The CDR3 spans 13 residues. CDR1 is SGDLS and CDR2 is YYNGEE in the germline V gene. V was clipped by 0 bases and J by 4 bases, with 7 bases between them. Written as DNA, the CDR3 is TGTGCCAGCAGCGTAGAAGGGGGCACTGAAGCTTTCTTT. Protein product: CASSVEGGTEAFF.

The chain employs TRBV5-1 and TRBJ2-7; 7 bases map to TRBD1. The CDR3 is made up of 14 amino acids. Germline-derived CDR1 and CDR2 are SGHRS and YFSETQ. After removal of 1 base from V and 1 base from J, the junction contained 2 bases not matched to a gene. CDR3 sequence reads: CASSLIQGSYEQYF. For the CDR3, the DNA is TGCGCCAGCAGCTTGATACAGGGGTCCTACGAGCAGTACTTC. Complete variable domain (other parts from reference TRBV5-1 and TRBJ2-7): KAGVTQTPRYLIKTRGQQVTLSCSPISGHRSVSWYQQTPGQGLQFLFEYFSETQRNKGNFPGRFSGRQFSNSRSEMNVSTLELGDSALYLCASSLIQGSYEQYFGPGTRLTVT.

The J gene is TRBJ2-2, the V gene TRBV11-2, with D perhaps matching TRBD2 (6 bases). Germline lookup yields CDR1 SGHAT and CDR2 FQNNGV. V was shortened by 5 bases and J by 4 bases, with 14 bases between the two germline ends. This CDR3 region has 15 residues. The CDR3: CASSGGGHGTGELFF. The CDR3, as DNA: TGTGCCAGCAGCGGAGGAGGGCACGGCACCGGGGAGCTGTTTTTT.

This rearrangement joins TRBV28 to TRBJ1-6, with TRBD1 matching 11 bases. Trimming at V came to 6 bases and at J to 7 bases, leaving 5 bases not matched to a gene. CDR3 length: 15 residues. Germline V gene data show CDR1 as MDHEN and CDR2 as SYDVKM. CDR3 in DNA: TGTGCCAGCAGAAGTGGGACAGGGGGGAATTCACCCCTCCACTTT. It is translated as CASRSGTGGNSPLHF.

J is TRBJ1-2 and V is TRBV28; the D is unclear. Germline CDR1 is MDHEN and CDR2 is SYDVKM. V shed 6 bases and J shed 0 bases, with 5 bases lying between them. This CDR3 contains 12 residues. CDR3 DNA sequence: TGTGCCAGCAGAAGCGCTAACTATGGCTACACCTTC. Amino acids: CASRSANYGYTF.